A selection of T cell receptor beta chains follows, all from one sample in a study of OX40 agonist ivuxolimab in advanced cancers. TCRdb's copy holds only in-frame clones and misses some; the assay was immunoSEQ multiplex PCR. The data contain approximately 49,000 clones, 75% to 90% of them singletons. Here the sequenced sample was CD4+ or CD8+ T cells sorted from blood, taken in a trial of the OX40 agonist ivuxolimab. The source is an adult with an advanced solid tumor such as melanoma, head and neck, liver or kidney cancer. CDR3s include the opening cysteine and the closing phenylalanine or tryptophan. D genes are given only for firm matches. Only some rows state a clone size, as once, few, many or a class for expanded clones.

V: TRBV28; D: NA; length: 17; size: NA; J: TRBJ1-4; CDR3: CASSFSPETSTNEKLFF; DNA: TGTGCCAGCAGTTTCTCACCCGAGACATCAACTAATGAAAAACTGTTTTTT
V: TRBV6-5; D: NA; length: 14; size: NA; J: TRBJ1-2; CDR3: CASSWGTDAYGYTF; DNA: TGTGCCAGCAGTTGGGGGACCGACGCGTATGGCTACACCTTC
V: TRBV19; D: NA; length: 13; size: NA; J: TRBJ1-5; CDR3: CASRGGGNQPQHF; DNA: TGTGCCAGTAGGGGTGGCGGCAATCAGCCCCAGCATTTT
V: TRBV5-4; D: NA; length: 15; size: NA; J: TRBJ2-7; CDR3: CASSLAWGTGYEQYF; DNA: TGTGCCAGCAGCTTGGCTTGGGGGACGGGGTACGAGCAGTACTTC
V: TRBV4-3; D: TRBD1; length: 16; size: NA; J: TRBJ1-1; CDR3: CASSQAGTGTHTEAFF; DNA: TGCGCCAGCAGCCAAGCCGGGACAGGGACCCACACTGAAGCTTTCTTT
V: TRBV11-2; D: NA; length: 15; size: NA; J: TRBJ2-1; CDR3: CASSLVGGSRDEQFF; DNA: TGTGCCAGCAGCTTAGTCGGGGGATCACGGGATGAGCAGTTCTTC
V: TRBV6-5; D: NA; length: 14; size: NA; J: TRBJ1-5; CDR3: CASSSTGGNQPQHF; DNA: TGTGCCAGCAGTTCTACCGGCGGCAATCAGCCCCAGCATTTT
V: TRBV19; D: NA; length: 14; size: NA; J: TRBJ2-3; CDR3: CASSPLVSTDTQYF; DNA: TGTGCCAGTAGTCCCCTGGTTAGCACAGATACGCAGTATTTT
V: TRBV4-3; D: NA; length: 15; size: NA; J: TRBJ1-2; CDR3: CASSQPGTDNYGYTF; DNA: TGCGCCAGCAGCCAACCGGGGACGGATAACTATGGCTACACCTTC
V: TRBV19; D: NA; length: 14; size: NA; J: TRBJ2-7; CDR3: CASSMGPGHYEQYF; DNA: TGTGCCAGTAGTATGGGCCCAGGACACTACGAGCAGTACTTC
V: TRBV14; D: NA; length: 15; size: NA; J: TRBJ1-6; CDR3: CASSPSAGGSSPLHF; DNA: TGTGCCAGCAGCCCCTCCGCCGGCGGAAGCTCACCCCTCCACTTT
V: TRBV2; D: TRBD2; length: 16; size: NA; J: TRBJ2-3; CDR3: CASSEAGTTVTDTQYF; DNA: TGTGCCAGCAGTGAGGCCGGGACTACCGTCACAGATACGCAGTATTTT
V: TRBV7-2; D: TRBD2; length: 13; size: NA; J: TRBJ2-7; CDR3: CASSLGLADEQYF; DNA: TGTGCCAGCAGCTTAGGACTAGCGGACGAGCAGTACTTC
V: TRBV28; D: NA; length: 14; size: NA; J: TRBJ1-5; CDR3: CASSFRRGDQPQHF; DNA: TGTGCCAGCAGTTTCAGGAGGGGCGATCAGCCCCAGCATTTT
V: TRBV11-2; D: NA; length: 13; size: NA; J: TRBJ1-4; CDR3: CASSLDLGDALFF; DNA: TGTGCCAGCAGCTTAGATCTGGGAGATGCCCTGTTTTTT
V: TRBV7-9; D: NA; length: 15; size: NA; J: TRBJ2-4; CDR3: CASSSPGLGKNIQYF; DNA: TGTGCCAGCAGCTCCCCGGGGTTGGGCAAAAACATTCAGTACTTC
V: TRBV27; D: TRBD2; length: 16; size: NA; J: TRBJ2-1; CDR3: CASSSPLAGAYNEQFF; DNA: TGTGCCAGCAGTTCACCCTTAGCGGGGGCCTACAATGAGCAGTTCTTC
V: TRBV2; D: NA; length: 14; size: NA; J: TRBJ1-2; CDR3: CAKIRVGANYGYTF; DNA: TGTGCCAAAATCAGAGTAGGAGCTAACTATGGCTACACCTTC
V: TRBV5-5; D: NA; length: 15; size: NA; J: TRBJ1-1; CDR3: CASTPSSWGQTEAFF; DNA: TGTGCCAGCACCCCTTCGAGTTGGGGGCAGACTGAAGCTTTCTTT
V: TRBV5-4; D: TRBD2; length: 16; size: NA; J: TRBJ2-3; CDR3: CASSPPWASGGPAQYF; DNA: TGTGCCAGCAGCCCCCCCTGGGCTAGCGGGGGACCAGCGCAGTATTTT
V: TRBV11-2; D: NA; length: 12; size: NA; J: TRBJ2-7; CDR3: CASSLDRNEQYF; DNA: TGTGCCAGCAGCTTAGATAGGAACGAGCAGTACTTC
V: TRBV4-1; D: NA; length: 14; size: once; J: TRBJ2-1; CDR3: CASSWRGPGDEQFF; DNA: TGCGCCAGCAGTTGGAGGGGGCCCGGGGATGAGCAGTTCTTC
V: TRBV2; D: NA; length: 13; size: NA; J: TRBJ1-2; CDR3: CASSDFREDGYTF; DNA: TGTGCCAGCAGTGACTTCAGGGAGGATGGCTACACCTTC
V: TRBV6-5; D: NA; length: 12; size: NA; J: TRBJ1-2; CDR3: CASAGQGRGYTF; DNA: TGTGCCAGCGCCGGGCAGGGACGTGGCTACACCTTC
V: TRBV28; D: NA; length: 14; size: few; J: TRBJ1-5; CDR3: CASTSEGRAQPQHF; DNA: TGTGCCAGCACATCAGAAGGGAGAGCTCAGCCCCAGCATTTT
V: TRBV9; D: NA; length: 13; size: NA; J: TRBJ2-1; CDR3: CASSGHPYNEQFF; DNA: TGTGCCAGCAGCGGACACCCCTACAATGAGCAGTTCTTC
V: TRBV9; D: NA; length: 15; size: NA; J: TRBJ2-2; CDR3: CASSVVGSGTGELFF; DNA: TGTGCCAGCAGCGTGGTGGGGTCGGGCACCGGGGAGCTGTTTTTT
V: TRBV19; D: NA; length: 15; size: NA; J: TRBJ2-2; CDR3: CASSIGPSDTGELFF; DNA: TGTGCCAGTAGTATAGGCCCCAGCGACACCGGGGAGCTGTTTTTT
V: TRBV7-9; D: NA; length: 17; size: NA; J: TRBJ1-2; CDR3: CASSFFPRDLNQRGYTF; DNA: TGTGCCAGCAGCTTCTTTCCCCGGGACTTGAATCAACGTGGCTACACCTTC
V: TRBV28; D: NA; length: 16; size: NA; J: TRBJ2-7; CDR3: CASSPTARTVPYEQYF; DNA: TGTGCCAGCAGCCCTACGGCCCGGACGGTGCCCTACGAGCAGTACTTC
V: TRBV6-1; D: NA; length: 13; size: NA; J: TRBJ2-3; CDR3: CASPPAGTDTQYF; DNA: TGTGCCAGCCCCCCGGCGGGCACAGATACGCAGTATTTT
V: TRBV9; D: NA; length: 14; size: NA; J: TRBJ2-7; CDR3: CASSVGKGAYEQYF; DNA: TGTGCCAGCAGCGTTGGGAAGGGGGCCTACGAGCAGTACTTC
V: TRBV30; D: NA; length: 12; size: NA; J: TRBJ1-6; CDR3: CAWGTGDSPLHF; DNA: TGTGCCTGGGGAACAGGAGACTCACCCCTCCACTTT
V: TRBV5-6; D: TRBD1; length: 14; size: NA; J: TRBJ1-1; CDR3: CASSTGVVNTEAFF; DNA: TGTGCCAGCAGCACAGGGGTGGTGAACACTGAAGCTTTCTTT
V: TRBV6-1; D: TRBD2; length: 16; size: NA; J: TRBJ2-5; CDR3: CASSDHGGGIQETQYF; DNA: TGTGCCAGCAGTGACCACGGGGGGGGGATCCAAGAGACCCAGTACTTC
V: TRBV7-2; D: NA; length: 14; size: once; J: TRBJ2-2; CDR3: CASSLWVYTGELFF; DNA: TGTGCCAGCAGCTTATGGGTATACACCGGGGAGCTGTTTTTT
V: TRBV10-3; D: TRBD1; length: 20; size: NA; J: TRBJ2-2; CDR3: CAIAYSGTGSPKSAAGELFF; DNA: TGTGCCATCGCTTACTCCGGGACAGGGTCCCCTAAAAGTGCCGCCGGGGAGCTGTTTTTT
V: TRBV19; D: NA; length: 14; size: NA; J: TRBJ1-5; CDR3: CASSILSGDQPQHF; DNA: TGTGCCAGTAGTATTTTATCGGGGGATCAGCCCCAGCATTTT
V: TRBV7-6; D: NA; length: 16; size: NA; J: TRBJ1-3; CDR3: CASSADTVELGNTIYF; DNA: TGTGCCAGCAGCGCAGACACAGTAGAACTTGGAAACACCATATATTTT
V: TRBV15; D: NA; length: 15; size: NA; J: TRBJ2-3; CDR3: CATSRDPGSTDTQYF; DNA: TGTGCCACCAGCAGAGATCCCGGTAGCACAGATACGCAGTATTTT
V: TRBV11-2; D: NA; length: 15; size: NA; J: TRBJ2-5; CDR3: CASSPWAGQKETQYF; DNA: TGTGCCAGCAGCCCTTGGGCGGGACAGAAAGAGACCCAGTACTTC
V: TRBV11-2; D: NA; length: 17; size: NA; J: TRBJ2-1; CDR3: CASSLGTVLSSYNEQFF; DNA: TGTGCCAGCAGCTTGGGGACGGTACTTAGCTCCTACAATGAGCAGTTCTTC
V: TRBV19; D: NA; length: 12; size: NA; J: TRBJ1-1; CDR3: CASSSGPLGSFF; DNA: TGTGCCAGTAGTAGCGGACCCCTTGGTTCTTTCTTT
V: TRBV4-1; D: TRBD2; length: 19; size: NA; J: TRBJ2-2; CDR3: CASSQVTGGAKANTGELFF; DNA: TGCGCCAGCAGCCAAGTTACGGGGGGGGCGAAAGCGAACACCGGGGAGCTGTTTTTT
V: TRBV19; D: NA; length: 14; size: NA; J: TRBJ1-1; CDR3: CASSIRGTGTEAFF; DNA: TGTGCCAGTAGTATAAGGGGAACAGGGACTGAAGCTTTCTTT
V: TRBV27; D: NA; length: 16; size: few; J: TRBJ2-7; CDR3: CASSLAQRTAAYEQYF; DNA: TGTGCCAGCAGTTTGGCCCAAAGGACAGCCGCTTACGAGCAGTACTTC
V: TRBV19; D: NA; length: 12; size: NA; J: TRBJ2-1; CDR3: CASSINNNEQFF; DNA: TGTGCCAGTAGTATCAACAACAATGAGCAGTTCTTC
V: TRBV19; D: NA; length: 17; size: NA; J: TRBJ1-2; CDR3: CASSFSPGAGANYGYTF; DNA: TGTGCCAGTAGTTTCTCCCCAGGGGCCGGAGCTAACTATGGCTACACCTTC
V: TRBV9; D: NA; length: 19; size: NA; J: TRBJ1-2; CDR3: CASSVAVYSPETSNYGYTF; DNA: TGTGCCAGCAGCGTCGCCGTTTATAGCCCAGAGACATCAAACTATGGCTACACCTTC
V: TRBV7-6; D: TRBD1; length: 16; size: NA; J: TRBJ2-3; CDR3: CASSQRTGDSTDTQYF; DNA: TGTGCCAGCAGCCAAAGGACAGGAGACAGCACAGATACGCAGTATTTT
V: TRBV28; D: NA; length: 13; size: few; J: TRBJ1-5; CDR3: CASTDGLDQPQHF; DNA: TGTGCCAGCACGGACGGACTAGATCAGCCCCAGCATTTT
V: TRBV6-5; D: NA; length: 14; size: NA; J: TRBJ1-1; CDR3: CASSYSGGNTEAFF; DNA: TGTGCCAGCAGTTACTCTGGAGGGAACACTGAAGCTTTCTTT